The sequence of this T cell receptor (beta chain) was determined in a study of neoadjuvant anti-PD-1 for oral cavity cancer. Study summary: Patients without progression got a fourth dose around day 43.

Study-wide findings and caveats: Treg/Th17 ratio rose with pretreatment blood and fell with post-treatment tumor TCRbeta clonality. Each response group had just a few patients in TCR analyses.

Notes on this clone: The antigen is unknown.

The protocol was immunoSEQ multiplex PCR, while the TCRdb copy is restricted to in-frame clones and leaves out a portion. The table includes some 71,000 clones, approximately 82% detected once. These oral cavity squamous cell carcinomas were HPV-negative and locally advanced. V was pared by 3 bases and J by 5 bases, with 24 bases of the junction left unmatched. The germline V gene encodes CDR1 KGHSH and CDR2 LQKENI. This CDR3 is built from 20 residues. This receptor was obtained from a person between 40 and 79 years old with oral cavity squamous cell carcinoma. The chain employs TRBV18 and TRBJ1-1, with 7 bases aligning to TRBD1. The starting material was PBMCs, obtained before nivolumab (anti-PD-1) treatment. The CDR3 nucleotides are TGTGCCAGCTCACCCCTTATTCCTCGACAGGGACAGTCTTTGGGTACTGAAGCTTTCTTT. Encoded protein: CASSPLIPRQGQSLGTEAFF.